The clone carrying this T cell receptor beta chain was observed a single time. Antigen unknown. The sample originates from a study of vaccination effects on CD4 cells after COVID-19. Study in general: PBMC were cultured at about 1.9 million per well with approximately 9 IU/ml IL-2 and around 9 ug/ml peptides. Study conclusions and caveats: Clones induced by infection and by vaccine showed marked clonal contraction late after vaccination.

V was shortened by 5 bases and J by 7 bases, with 11 bases between the two germline ends. Looked up from germline, CDR1 is SGHNT and CDR2 is YENEEA. The CDR3 has 12 amino acids. When nine to ten days of culture had elapsed, CD4+ T cells were isolated. By PCR, the person was confirmed to have had SARS-CoV-2 infection between March and December 2020. Of the BNT162b2 and mRNA-1273 vaccines, participants received two doses of one or the other. Half of the medium was exchanged for IL-2 medium on both days 3 and 7. Sequencing was performed with immunoSEQ multiplex PCR; in TCRdb, only in-frame clones are kept and a portion is missing. The table records 35,000 to 55,000 clones, just over 75% of them present only once.

Here the sequenced sample was CD4+ T cells from PBMCs cultured without peptide, taken after COVID-19 vaccination. V usage is TRBV11-3 and J usage is TRBJ1-1; unclear D gene. The source of this sequence is a human donor who had a prior SARS-CoV-2 infection. CDR3 in amino acids: CASSVVGGEAFF. For the CDR3, the DNA is TGTGCCAGCAGCGTCGTTGGAGGTGAAGCTTTCTTT. Full variable domain (rest looked up from reference TRBV11-3 and TRBJ1-1): EAGVVQSPRYKIIEKKQPVAFWCNPISGHNTLYWYLQNLGQGPELLIRYENEEAVDDSQLPKDRFSAERLKGVDSTLKIQPAELGDSAVYLCASSVVGGEAFFGQGTRLTVV.